This T cell receptor beta chain emerged from a study of shared clonotypes between healthy human individuals. TCRdb's copy holds only in-frame clones and misses some; the assay was immunoSEQ multiplex PCR. The table shows 2 million to 3 million clones, with roughly 93% occurring only once. The sequenced material came from naive CD4+ T cells from PBMCs. Subset meaning: CD45RA+ positively selected. The TCR comes from a man younger than 35 in good health. Some clones in this sample may be carry-over from other donors' samples.

In nucleotides, the CDR3 is TGTGCCAGCAGGCGTTACACAGATACGCAGTATTTT. This sequence encodes CASRRYTDTQYF. The chain employs TRBV28 and TRBJ2-3; D is ambiguous. The germline gives CDR1 MDHEN, CDR2 SYDVKM. The CDR3 runs 12 residues. Trimming left V 6 bases short and J 2 bases short, with 6 bases between.